The 25 T cell receptor beta chains presented below share a single source sample, sequenced in a study of circulating tumor DNA in untreated peripheral T-cell lymphoma. The table came from immunoSEQ multiplex PCR; TCRdb's copy has only in-frame clones and leaves some out. The repertoire consists of 5,000 to 6,500 clones, with 65% to 70% occurring once and the leading ten covering more than 45%. Sequencing was carried out using tumor tissue. The receptor set was obtained from a human donor with peripheral T-cell lymphoma.

This clone was seen just once. The rearrangement joins TRBV9 to TRBJ1-5, with 7 nucleotides matching TRBD1. This CDR3 region has 14 residues. In germline, CDR1 is SGDLS, CDR2 YYNGEE. Losses at the gene ends were 5 bases for V and 1 base for J; bases not matched to a gene: 3. In DNA form, the CDR3 reads TGTGCCAGCAGTGAGGGGGCCAGCAATCAGCCCCAGCATTTT. Protein sequence: CASSEGASNQPQHF.

The rearrangement uses TRBV5-1 and TRBJ2-1; 9 nucleotides match TRBD2. The CDR3 spans 14 residues. CDR1 is SGHRS, CDR2 YFSETQ, per germline. V gave up 3 bases and J gave up 6 bases; unmatched junction bases: 4. The CDR3 DNA sequence: TGCGCCAGCAGCTCGGGACTAGCTCGCAATGAGCAGTTCTTC. It is translated as CASSSGLARNEQFF. Complete variable domain (other parts from reference TRBV5-1 and TRBJ2-1): KAGVTQTPRYLIKTRGQQVTLSCSPISGHRSVSWYQQTPGQGLQFLFEYFSETQRNKGNFPGRFSGRQFSNSRSEMNVSTLELGDSALYLCASSSGLARNEQFFGPGTRLTVL.

The rearrangement joins TRBV18 to TRBJ2-3; D not certain. CDR1 KGHSH and CDR2 LQKENI come from the germline V gene. The CDR3 is 14 residues long. Trimming took 3 bases from V and 3 from J, leaving 10 bases between them. The CDR3, as DNA: TGTGCCAGCTCACCGTCTGGGCTTACAGATACGCAGTATTTT. Amino acids: CASSPSGLTDTQYF.

The chain has TRBV15 and TRBJ1-5; TRBD1 aligns across 11 bases. Trimming took 1 base from V and 6 from J; bases not matched to a gene: 11. Germline CDR1 and CDR2: LNHNV and YYDKDF (reference sequence). The CDR3 spans 18 residues. The DNA of the CDR3 is TGTGCCACCAGCAGAGGGGACAGGGGGGCATTAGTTTCTCAGCCCCAGCATTTT. This sequence encodes CATSRGDRGALVSQPQHF.

The chain links TRBV25-1 to TRBJ2-5, with 8 positions matching TRBD1. The V gene's germline CDR1 is MGHDK and CDR2 SYGVNS. The junction had 9 bases not matched to a gene; V was cut back by 1 base and J by 2 bases. This CDR3 is built from 17 residues. In nucleotides, the CDR3 is TGTGCCAGCAGTGAATGGGGACAGGCCGTTTCTCAAGAGACCCAGTACTTC. This codes for CASSEWGQAVSQETQYF.

V is TRBV28 and J is TRBJ2-3; 8 nucleotides align to TRBD1. The germline V gene encodes CDR1 MDHEN and CDR2 SYDVKM. This CDR3 contains 17 residues. With 3 bases clipped from V and 2 bases from J, the junction kept 10 bases outside the gene matches. CDR3 amino acids: CASSFHPGGLPTDTQYF. CDR3 sequence (DNA): TGTGCCAGCAGTTTCCACCCAGGGGGCTTACCCACAGATACGCAGTATTTT.

J is TRBJ2-1 and V is TRBV6-8; D may be TRBD2 (6 bases). Germline lookup yields CDR1 MNHGY and CDR2 SAAAGT. V lost 0 bases to trimming and J lost 4 bases, with 13 bases between them. The CDR3 contains 16 residues. CDR3 in amino acids: CASSYSVAEIYNEQFF. For the CDR3, the DNA is TGTGCCAGCAGTTACTCGGTAGCGGAGATTTACAATGAGCAGTTCTTC.

The J gene is TRBJ2-1, the V gene TRBV29-1, with 7 bases aligning to TRBD2. The CDR3 sequence is 14 residues long. In germline, CDR1 is SQVTM, CDR2 ANQGSEA. Losses at the gene ends were 6 bases for V and 3 bases for J; bases not matched to a gene: 8. CDR3 in amino acids: CSVLWEGYYNEQFF. CDR3 in DNA: TGCAGCGTACTCTGGGAGGGATACTACAATGAGCAGTTCTTC.

The V call is TRBV1, the J call TRBJ2-7; TRBD1 is taken as the D call from the table, unchecked against the DNA. TRBV1 corresponds to a pseudogene. CDR3 length: 14 amino acids. The CDR3 here is CASSQDPNPYEQYF. The CDR3 nucleotides are TGCGCCAGCAGCCAAGACCCAAATCCCTACGAGCAGTACTTC.

This clone was seen a few times. At one end the junction does not follow the germline gene, possibly because of a read error. This CDR3 is CAWSVGLGQVDYEKLFF. The CDR3 DNA sequence: TGTGCCTGGAGTGTAGGGTTGGGACAGGTGGATTATGAAAAACTATTTTTT. The chain is built from TRBV30 and TRBJ1-4; 8 positions agree with TRBD1. Germline-derived CDR1 and CDR2 are GTSNPN and SVGIG (reference sequence). CDR3 size: 17 residues.

V is TRBV19 and J is TRBJ2-4; D is unclear. V was clipped by 1 base and J by 5 bases, with 6 bases between them. The germline gives CDR1 LNHDA, CDR2 SQIVND (reference sequence). CDR3 length equals 13 residues. The CDR3 bases are TGTGCCAGTAGTATAGGTGGTCAAAACATTCAGTACTTC. This gives the protein CASSIGGQNIQYF.

This clone occurred a few times. The V call is TRBV18, the J call TRBJ2-1, with D perhaps TRBD1 (5 bases). CDR3 length: 12 amino acids. V was shortened by 6 bases and J by 8 bases, with 11 bases between the two germline ends. CDR1 and CDR2 (germline): KGHSH, LQKENI. The DNA of the CDR3 is TGTGCCAGCTCCTTTCTCAGGGATGAGCAGTTCTTC. Protein product: CASSFLRDEQFF.

This chain connects TRBV6-8 to TRBJ2-3; 13 bases align to TRBD2. J lost 6 bases, V lost 6 bases, and 9 bases had no gene match. The CDR3 has 16 amino acids. Germline lookup yields CDR1 MNHGY and CDR2 SAAAGT. CDR3 DNA: TGTGCCAGCAGCGAGGGACTAGCGGGAAATTGGGATACGCAGTATTTT. It is translated as CASSEGLAGNWDTQYF.

V and J are TRBV19 and TRBJ2-7; 10 bases are shared with TRBD2. V lost 6 bases, J lost 3 bases, and 8 bases stayed unmatched. Germline-derived CDR1 and CDR2 are LNHDA and SQIVND (reference sequence). The CDR3 has 15 amino acids. This chain's CDR3 is CASSNELAGIYEQYF. CDR3 nucleotide sequence: TGTGCCAGTAGCAACGAACTAGCGGGGATCTACGAGCAGTACTTC.

The rearrangement uses TRBV5-1 and TRBJ2-1; 9 positions agree with TRBD2. Per the germline V gene, CDR1 is SGHRS and CDR2 is YFSETQ. The CDR3 is 15 amino acids. J gave up 9 bases and V 1 base, and 8 bases lay outside the gene matches. The CDR3 is CASSLSAGGNGEQFF. The CDR3 coding sequence is TGCGCCAGCAGCTTGTCTGCGGGAGGGAATGGTGAGCAGTTCTTC.

The chain employs TRBV19 and TRBJ2-7; tentative D call: TRBD2 (6 bases). The CDR3 is made up of 12 amino acids. Trimming stripped 8 bases from V and 3 bases from J, with 11 bases between. Germline assignment: CDR1 LNHDA and CDR2 SQIVND (reference sequence). The CDR3 reads CASGGRYYEQYF. The CDR3 DNA reads as TGTGCCAGTGGAGGGCGGTACTACGAGCAGTACTTC.

The genes are TRBV29-1 and TRBJ1-1, with D hard to call. The V end lost 1 base, the J end lost 4 bases, and 13 bases lay between the germline ends. The CDR3 length is 14 residues. Per germline, CDR1 SQVTM and CDR2 ANQGSEA. The CDR3 DNA is TGCAGCGTTGAAGGAGGGTGGAGCGCCACTGAAGCTTTCTTT. This encodes CSVEGGWSATEAFF. Filled out from reference TRBV29-1 and TRBJ1-1, the complete variable domain reads SAVISQKPSRDICQRGTSLTIQCQVDSQVTMMFWYRQQPGQSLTLIATANQGSEATYESGFVIDKFPISRPNLTFSTLTVSNMSPEDSSIYLCSVEGGWSATEAFFGQGTRLTVV.

The V call is TRBV19, the J call TRBJ2-7; no reliable D call. Trimming took off 1 base at V and 3 bases at J, with 7 bases between the two ends. The CDR3 has 13 residues. CDR1 is LNHDA, CDR2 SQIVND, per germline (reference sequence). The CDR3 sequence: CASSIALDYEQYF. Here the CDR3 DNA reads TGTGCCAGTAGTATAGCCCTGGACTACGAGCAGTACTTC.

The V gene is TRBV28, the J gene TRBJ2-3; 13 positions agree with TRBD2. Germline V gene sequence: CDR1 MDHEN, CDR2 SYDVKM. This CDR3 is built from 17 residues. V lost 5 bases, J lost 4 bases, and 9 bases stayed unmatched. CDR3 sequence (DNA): TGTGCCAGCAGTGATACTAGCGGGGGGGTTTGGGCAGATACGCAGTATTTT. It codes for CASSDTSGGVWADTQYF. The full variable domain, with the rest looked up from reference TRBV28 and TRBJ2-3, is DVKVTQSSRYLVKRTGEKVFLECVQDMDHENMFWYRQDPGLGLRLIYFSYDVKMKEKGDIPEGYSVSREKKERFSLILESASTNQTSMYLCASSDTSGGVWADTQYFGPGTRLTVL.

The chain carries TRBV11-3 and TRBJ2-3, with a possible D match to TRBD2 (5 bases). Germline CDR1 and CDR2: SGHNT and YENEEA. This CDR3 spans 14 amino acids. The V and J ends lost 0 bases and 4 bases respectively, with 8 bases between them. This CDR3 reads CASSLDGNADTQYF. The CDR3, as DNA: TGTGCCAGCAGCTTAGACGGGAATGCAGATACGCAGTATTTT.

The chain combines TRBV11-3 with TRBJ2-7; 11 bases fit TRBD2. This CDR3 spans 15 amino acids. V lost 4 bases and J lost 4; bases outside the gene matches: 6. From germline, CDR1 is SGHNT and CDR2 YENEEA. CDR3 protein: CASSWGSGRDYEQYF. CDR3 nucleotide sequence: TGTGCCAGCAGCTGGGGTAGCGGGAGGGATTACGAGCAGTACTTC.

This chain uses TRBV6-8 with TRBJ2-7; 8 nucleotides align to TRBD2. CDR3 length equals 16 residues. V gave up 6 bases and J gave up 2 bases; unmatched junction bases: 12. Germline V gene sequence: CDR1 MNHGY, CDR2 SAAAGT. The CDR3 loop is CASRLTSGGQPYEQYF. DNA of the CDR3: TGTGCCAGCAGGTTAACTAGCGGAGGACAGCCCTACGAGCAGTACTTC.

This clone has more than one count but fewer than ten. The CDR3 DNA reads TGTGCCAGCTCGGGGACCGGGACAGGGTTATACGAGCAGTACTTC. It is translated as CASSGTGTGLYEQYF. The chain employs TRBV18 and TRBJ2-7; TRBD1 agrees at 9 bases. Germline trimming cut 6 bases from V and 4 bases from J; bases unmatched to any gene: 10. The CDR3 spans 15 residues. Germline V gene sequence: CDR1 KGHSH, CDR2 LQKENI.

The V gene is TRBV6-8, the J gene TRBJ2-3; TRBD2 agrees at 10 bases. Germline CDR1 is MNHGY and CDR2 is SAAAGT. The CDR3 spans 16 residues. Trimming cost V 10 bases and J 4 bases; bases outside gene matches: 14. The CDR3 here is CAIGTSIAGGPDTQYF. CDR3 DNA sequence: TGTGCCATCGGGACTAGTATAGCGGGAGGCCCAGATACGCAGTATTTT.

This clone was recorded a few times. The chain is built from TRBV18 and TRBJ2-3; no clear D. Germline CDR1 and CDR2: KGHSH and LQKENI. V lost 3 bases and J lost 0, with 10 bases in between. This CDR3 has 15 amino acids. The CDR3 coding sequence is TGTGCCAGCTCACCTGGAGTGGGAAGCACAGATACGCAGTATTTT. Translated, it gives CASSPGVGSTDTQYF.